This TCR beta chain was captured by sequencing in a study of blood T cells in healthy people across ages (dated by TCRdb to about 2015). General notes on the study: In model experiments, template switching captured about one uniquely barcoded TCR beta cDNA molecule for every two T cells. The study measured age-related changes in TCR beta repertoire diversity using deep sequencing normalized with unique cDNA molecular identifiers. Four age groups were formed from the donors: young (average approximately 17 years), middle-aged (approximately 40), aged (roughly 56) and long-lived (82). For two donors (one aged 18 to 30 and one aged 80 or older), the study analyzed two additional independent replicas of 1 million unique cDNA reads from the same blood draw.

The donors were some 36 Caucasian individuals from Russia, aged 6 to 90 years, who were systemically healthy. Around 10 milliliters of peripheral blood were drawn from each donor into EDTA-treated Vacutainer tubes. PBMCs were isolated by Ficoll-Paque density-gradient centrifugation, with at least 6 million obtained per sample. Total RNA was extracted from PBMCs with Trizol reagent, with at least 6 micrograms obtained per sample. For every donor, an aliquot of PBMCs went through flow cytometry to measure the percentages of naive CD45RAhigh/CD27high T cells. This clonotype was seen a few times. Its antigen is not yet known. No per-base quality is available; no much larger clone lies one base away. The full study reports these points: Observed TCR beta diversity correlated strongly with the percentage of naive T cells measured by flow cytometry. As age increased, observed TCR beta diversity per million T cells dropped in a roughly linear way, and a significant reduction was already evident by age about 40. Estimates of total diversity based on one million sequenced T cells were regarded as lower bounds and as underestimates. Because profiling used bulk unsorted PBMCs, naive and antigen-experienced compartments could not be compared conclusively. Compared with the aged group, the long-lived group had more naive CD4+ T cells, fewer expanded clones and increased TCR diversity, a pattern suggesting age selection. Because the CMV infection status of the donors was unknown, age-related changes in expanded clonotypes may potentially have been confounded.

Its CDR3 holds 14 amino acids, cysteine through phenylalanine. Only the CDR3 DNA is retained, 42 bases long and in frame from the first base. V ends up 6 bases short and J 3 bases short, with an unmatched junction base count of 7. In the germline V gene, CDR1 corresponds to MNHEY and CDR2 to SVGAGI. The library was made by 5' RACE. TCRdb records Illumina HiSeq 2500 as the sequencer. The second PCR ran for roughly 7 to 11 cycles and used a J-beta primer mix along with a sample-barcoded 5' primer. Each TCR beta cDNA molecule received a unique molecular identifier from a template-switch 5' adaptor carrying 12 random nucleotides. Each sample yielded at least 2.5 million CDR3-containing paired-end reads. All of the RNA was converted into first-strand cDNA using the Mint cDNA synthesis kit, with a TRBC-specific oligonucleotide serving as the primer. All cDNA was treated with uracil-DNA glycosylase and then went through a first 18-cycle PCR with the universal primers M1SS and BC2_uni_R. Regarding the original processing steps: For normalization, 1 million high-quality reads were randomly selected from each sample, with every read carrying a distinct molecular identifier. Reads sharing molecular identifiers were discarded rather than binned into consensus sequences. CDR3 identification, clonotype clustering and error correction used MiTCR with a Q25 quality threshold and the strictest error-elimination algorithm. Lower-bound total TCR beta diversity was estimated with a nonparametric unseen species model using Euler transformation. The public reads were reanalyzed by TCRdb: fastp trimming at Q25, MiXCR alignment, in-frame beta chains only. Entries that share a CDR3 protein sequence are merged under the most common genes and DNA. It is TCRdb's table, rather than the study itself, that gives the V and J calls and clone size. The sample table holds around 1,000,000 distinct CDR3 sequences, of which almost 25% were seen once. The top ten clones comprise 0.65% to 0.95% of the sample.

These same records also appear under a second study, on T cells of mothers and their children. The second source states: Donors were nine systemically healthy Caucasian individuals: three mothers and their six children. cDNA synthesis used all of the extracted RNA, with 1.5 ug of RNA in each 15 ul reaction. Sample barcodes and 2-4 random nucleotides were added via the M1S primer in the second PCR. Each mother yielded over 9.5 million TCR beta CDR3 reads and each child a few million reads. Thymic selection similarly shapes TCR recombination output in related and unrelated pairs, with minor effect from inherited differences. Normalized repertoire overlap was always found to be slightly, but never significantly, higher in related mother-child pairs than in unrelated mother-child pairs. No persistent microchimeric T cell clones were found, with a detection sensitivity of approximately 100 clones per million clonotypes. Deep NGS was used in the study to compare the TCR beta repertoires of mothers and children and to look for features that separate related mother-child pairs from unrelated individuals. The mean age was roughly 40 +/- 4 years for the mothers and 11 +/- 4 years for the children. Libraries were sequenced on Illumina HiSeq 2000 with 100+100 nt paired-end reads after adapter ligation with NEBNext reagents. To prevent cross-contamination, the mother and child libraries were prepared a month apart and were sequenced in separate runs. Each donor had between roughly 450,000 and 2,300,000 distinct TCR beta clonotypes identified. Naive TCR beta clonotypes were estimated from low-frequency clonotypes matched to each donor's FACS-determined naive share, without sorting.

The sample comprised blood. The TCR sequence derives from a girl aged 2-9 years in good health. The chain is made from TRBV6-5 and TRBJ2-7; 8 bases in the junction line up with TRBD2. The encoded CDR3 is CASSPIGGGYEQYF. The sequenced DNA: TGTGCCAGCAGCCCGATCGGGGGGGGCTACGAGCAGTACTTC.